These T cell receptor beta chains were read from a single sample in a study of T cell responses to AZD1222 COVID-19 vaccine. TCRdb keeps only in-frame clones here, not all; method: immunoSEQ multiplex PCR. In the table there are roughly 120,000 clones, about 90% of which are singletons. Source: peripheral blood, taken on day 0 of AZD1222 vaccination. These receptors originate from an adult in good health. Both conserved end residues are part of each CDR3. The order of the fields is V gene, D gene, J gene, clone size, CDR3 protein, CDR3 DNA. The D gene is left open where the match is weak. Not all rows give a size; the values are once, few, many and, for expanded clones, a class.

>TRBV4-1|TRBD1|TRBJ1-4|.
CASSPGTGGGSTNEKLFF
TGCGCCAGCAGCCCAGGGACAGGGGGCGGGTCGACTAATGAAAAACTGTTTTTT
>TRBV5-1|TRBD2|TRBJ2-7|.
CASSLGVSSGRAGYEQYF
TGCGCCAGCAGCTTAGGTGTTTCTAGCGGGAGGGCCGGGTACGAGCAGTACTTC
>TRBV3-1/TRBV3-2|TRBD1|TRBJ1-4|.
CASSHGQGALGKLFF
TGTGCCAGCAGCCATGGACAGGGGGCGCTTGGAAAACTGTTTTTT
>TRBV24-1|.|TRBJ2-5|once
CATSDRTEDPRETQYF
TGTGCCACCAGTGACCGGACCGAGGACCCAAGGGAGACCCAGTACTTC
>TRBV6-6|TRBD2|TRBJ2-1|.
CASSSYPRAGGHPSYNEQFF
TGTGCCAGCAGCTCTTACCCCCGAGCGGGAGGACACCCTTCCTACAATGAGCAGTTCTTC
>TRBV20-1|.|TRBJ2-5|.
CSASLQGLETQYF
TGCAGTGCTAGTTTGCAGGGTCTGGAGACCCAGTACTTC
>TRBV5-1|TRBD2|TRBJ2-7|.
CASSLFPGTSGNYEQYF
TGCGCCAGCAGCTTATTTCCCGGGACTAGCGGTAACTACGAGCAGTACTTC
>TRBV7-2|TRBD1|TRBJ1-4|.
CASSSAQGVNEKLFF
TGTGCCAGCAGCTCGGCACAGGGGGTAAATGAAAAACTGTTTTTT
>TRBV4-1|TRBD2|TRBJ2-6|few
CASSSTGLADPTGANVLTF
TGCGCCAGCAGCTCCACTGGACTAGCGGACCCGACCGGGGCCAACGTCCTGACTTTC
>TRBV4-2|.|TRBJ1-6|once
CASSQEAGDRSSPLHF
TGTGCCAGCAGCCAAGAGGCAGGGGACCGGAGTTCACCCCTCCACTTT
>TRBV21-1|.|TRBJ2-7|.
CASSPQVAGDEQYF
TGTGCCAGCAGCCCCCAGGTGGCAGGTGACGAGCAGTACTTC
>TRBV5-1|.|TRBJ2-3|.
CASSTGTSTDTQYF
TGCGCCAGCAGCACCGGGACTAGCACAGATACGCAGTATTTT
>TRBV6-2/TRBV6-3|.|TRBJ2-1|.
CASSYSGALDEQFF
TGTGCCAGCAGTTACTCGGGGGCTCTGGATGAGCAGTTCTTC
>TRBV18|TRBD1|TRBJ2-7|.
CASATGGQGSEQYF
TGTGCCAGCGCTACGGGTGGACAGGGGAGCGAGCAGTACTTC
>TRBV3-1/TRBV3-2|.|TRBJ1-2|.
CASSRGGSGYTF
TGTGCCAGCAGCCGCGGAGGGTCTGGCTACACCTTC
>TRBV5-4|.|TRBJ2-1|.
CASSLVAGTSYNEQFF
TGTGCCAGCAGCTTGGTGGCGGGGACCTCCTACAATGAGCAGTTCTTC
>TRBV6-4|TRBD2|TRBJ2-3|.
CATRAGANTDTQYF
TGTGCCACCAGAGCGGGGGCCAACACAGATACGCAGTATTTT
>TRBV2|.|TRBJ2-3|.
CASSEAKGADTQYF
TGTGCCAGCAGTGAAGCGAAGGGTGCAGATACGCAGTATTTT
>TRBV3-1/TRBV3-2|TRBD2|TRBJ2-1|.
CASSQGTRSEQFF
TGTGCCAGCAGCCAAGGGACTAGAAGTGAGCAGTTCTTC
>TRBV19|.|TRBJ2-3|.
CASSAAVVISTDTQYF
TGTGCCAGTAGTGCCGCTGTTGTAATCAGCACAGATACGCAGTATTTT
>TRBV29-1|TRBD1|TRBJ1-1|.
CSAPRTGNSSNTEAFF
TGCAGCGCCCCTAGGACAGGGAATTCTTCGAACACTGAAGCTTTCTTT
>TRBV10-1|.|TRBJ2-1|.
CASSGGVGAGNEQFF
TGCGCCAGCTCAGGAGGGGTCGGGGCAGGCAATGAGCAGTTCTTC
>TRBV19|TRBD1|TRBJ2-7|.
CASSSGTAAYEQYF
TGTGCCAGTAGTTCCGGGACAGCAGCCTACGAGCAGTACTTC
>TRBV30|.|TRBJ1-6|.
CACDSGGSPLHF
TGTGCCTGTGACTCCGGGGGTTCACCCCTCCACTTT
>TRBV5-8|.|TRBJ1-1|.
CASSWVGTEAFF
TGTGCCAGCAGCTGGGTCGGCACTGAAGCTTTCTTT
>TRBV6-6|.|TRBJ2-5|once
CASSYSGAETQYF
TGTGCCAGCAGTTACTCAGGGGCAGAGACCCAGTACTTC
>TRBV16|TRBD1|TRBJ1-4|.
CASSQSGGTGSEKLFF
TGTGCCAGCAGCCAATCGGGAGGGACAGGGAGTGAAAAACTGTTTTTT
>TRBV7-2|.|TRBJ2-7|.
CASSLRDTQNYEQYF
TGTGCCAGCAGCTTAAGGGACACGCAAAACTACGAGCAGTACTTC
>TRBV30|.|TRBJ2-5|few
CAWSKAPGGETQYF
TGTGCCTGGAGTAAGGCTCCCGGCGGGGAGACCCAGTACTTC
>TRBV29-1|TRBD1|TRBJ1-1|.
CSHAQRQGAVNTEAFF
TGCAGCCACGCCCAGAGACAGGGGGCCGTGAACACTGAAGCTTTCTTT
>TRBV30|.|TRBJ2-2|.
CAWSSLGTANTGELFF
TGTGCCTGGAGTAGCTTGGGGACCGCGAACACCGGGGAGCTGTTTTTT
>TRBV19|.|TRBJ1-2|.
CASGGFSYGYTF
TGTGCCAGTGGAGGCTTTAGCTATGGCTACACCTTC
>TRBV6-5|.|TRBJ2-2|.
CASSVMGGELFF
TGTGCCAGCAGCGTGATGGGCGGGGAGCTGTTTTTT
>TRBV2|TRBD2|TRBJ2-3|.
CASKLAGGTDTQYF
TGTGCCAGCAAATTAGCGGGGGGCACAGATACGCAGTATTTT
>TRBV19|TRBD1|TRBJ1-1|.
CASNLYQGAGVNTEAFF
TGTGCCAGTAACCTATACCAGGGGGCTGGGGTGAACACTGAAGCTTTCTTT
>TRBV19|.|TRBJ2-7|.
CASSVLKANFKSRPLEYYEQYF
TGTGCCAGTAGTGTTTTAAAGGCAAACTTTAAGAGCAGGCCCTTAGAGTACTACGAGCAGTACTTC
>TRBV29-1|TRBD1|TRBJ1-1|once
CSVVGTGRTEAFF
TGCAGCGTAGTCGGGACAGGAAGGACTGAAGCTTTCTTT
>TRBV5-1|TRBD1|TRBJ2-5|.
CASSHGTGGSETQYF
TGCGCCAGCAGCCACGGGACAGGGGGTTCGGAGACCCAGTACTTC
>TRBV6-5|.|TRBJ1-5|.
CASRDSSNQPQHF
TGTGCCAGCAGAGACAGTAGCAATCAGCCCCAGCATTTT
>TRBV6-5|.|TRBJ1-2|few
CASSYASIDGYTF
TGTGCCAGCAGTTACGCGTCGATTGATGGCTACACCTTC
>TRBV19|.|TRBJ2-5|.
CASSSPEGFGETQYF
TGTGCCAGTAGTAGCCCGGAGGGGTTTGGGGAGACCCAGTACTTC
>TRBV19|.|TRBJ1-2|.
CASSITGAPGYTF
TGTGCCAGTAGTATCACGGGGGCCCCGGGCTACACCTTC
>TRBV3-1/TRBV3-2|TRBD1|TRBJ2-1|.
CASQGANYNEQFF
TGTGCCAGCCAGGGGGCCAACTACAATGAGCAGTTCTTC
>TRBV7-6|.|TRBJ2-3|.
CASSLYSTDTQYF
TGTGCCAGCAGCTTATATAGCACAGATACGCAGTATTTT
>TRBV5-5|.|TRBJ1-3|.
CASSLRAGESGNTIYF
TGTGCCAGCAGCTTGAGGGCAGGGGAGTCTGGAAACACCATATATTTT
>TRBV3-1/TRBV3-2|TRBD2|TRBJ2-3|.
CASSHPRGEITDTQYF
TGTGCCAGCAGCCACCCCCGGGGGGAGATCACAGATACGCAGTATTTT
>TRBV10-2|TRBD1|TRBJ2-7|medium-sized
CASNRGRMDEQYF
TGCGCCAGCAACAGGGGGCGCATGGACGAGCAGTACTTC
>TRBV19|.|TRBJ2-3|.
CASSIEPGKTQYF
TGTGCCAGTAGTATAGAACCGGGGAAAACGCAGTATTTT
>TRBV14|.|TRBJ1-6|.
CASSQRLGTNLGPLHF
TGTGCCAGCAGCCAAAGGTTAGGGACCAATCTAGGACCCCTCCACTTT
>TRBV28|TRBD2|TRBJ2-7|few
CASSLRLAGRGYEQYF
TGTGCCAGCAGTTTACGGCTAGCGGGAAGGGGCTACGAGCAGTACTTC
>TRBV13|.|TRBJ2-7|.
CASSLGRHSYEQYF
TGTGCCAGCAGCTTAGGCCGGCATTCCTACGAGCAGTACTTC